These T cell receptor beta chains were read from a single sample in a study of vaccination effects on CD4 cells after COVID-19. TCRdb's table, derived via immunoSEQ multiplex PCR, lists solely in-frame clones and lacks some. This sample has around 30,000 clones, with roughly 81% found just once. These receptors have no known antigen. The material was CD4+ T cells from PBMCs cultured with HCoV-229E spike peptides, obtained after COVID-19 vaccination. The receptors here all came from a human donor who received a COVID-19 vaccine. Each CDR3 is given with its conserved first and last residue. The D gene is left open where the match is weak. Clone sizes are given selectively: once, few, many, or a class where the clone is expanded.

>TRBJ1-3|TRBV7-5|-|-|16
TGTGCCAGAAGCTTCAAATCGACAGGGGCTGGAAACACCATATATTTT
CARSFKSTGAGNTIYF
>TRBJ2-1|TRBV10-3|once|-|14
TGTGCCATCAGTGTGCGGGACTCCGCAAATGAGCAGTTCTTC
CAISVRDSANEQFF
>TRBJ1-6|TRBV5-1|-|-|14
TGCGCCAGCAGCCTGGGACGGAGTAATTCACCCCTCCACTTT
CASSLGRSNSPLHF
>TRBJ2-5|TRBV30|-|-|14
TGTGCCTGGAGTGGATCCTCCTTCAGGGAGACCCAGTACTTC
CAWSGSSFRETQYF
>TRBJ1-5|TRBV19|-|-|16
TGTGCCAGTAGACCCTTACTTGACAGCGCCTTTTCGCCCCAGCATTTT
CASRPLLDSAFSPQHF
>TRBJ1-2|TRBV18|-|-|13
TGTGCCAGCTCACCCGACGGCCAGTATGGCTACACCTTC
CASSPDGQYGYTF
>TRBJ2-3|TRBV12-3/TRBV12-4|-|-|13
TGTGCCAGCAGTCCGATCCGTGTTGATACGCAGTATTTT
CASSPIRVDTQYF
>TRBJ1-2|TRBV10-3|-|TRBD1|12
TGTGCCGGACAGGGGGGGGCCTATGGCTACACCTTC
CAGQGGAYGYTF
>TRBJ2-7|TRBV5-4|-|TRBD2|13
TGTGCCAGCAGCACTAGCGACTCCTACGAGCAGTACTTC
CASSTSDSYEQYF
>TRBJ2-7|TRBV5-1|-|-|14
TGCGCCAGCAGCCCCACGACAGGTCCCTACGAGCAGTACTTC
CASSPTTGPYEQYF
>TRBJ2-1|TRBV5-1|few|TRBD2|15
TGCGCCAGCAGCGGGGGACTAGCGGGCTACAATGAGCAGTTCTTC
CASSGGLAGYNEQFF
>TRBJ2-5|TRBV2|-|-|14
TGTGCCAGCAGTGAAGGCAGGGGTGGAGAGACCCAGTACTTC
CASSEGRGGETQYF
>TRBJ1-2|TRBV29-1|-|-|14
TGCAGCGTGCTAGCTAGAAAGGATAACTATGGCTACACCTTC
CSVLARKDNYGYTF
>TRBJ1-2|TRBV12-5|-|-|18
TGTGCTAGTGGTTTGGTACTAGGATCAGGGGCCCCTAACTATGGCTACACCTTC
CASGLVLGSGAPNYGYTF
>TRBJ1-4|TRBV6-5|-|TRBD1|15
TGTGCCAGCAGACAGGGGGGTGGCACTAATGAAAAACTGTTTTTT
CASRQGGGTNEKLFF
>TRBJ2-1|TRBV10-2|once|-|13
TGCGCCAGCAGTTCACTCACTGGGAATGAGCAGTTCTTC
CASSSLTGNEQFF